Listed here are 20 T cell receptor beta chains from one sample, sequenced in a study of metastatic and nonmetastatic thyroid tumors. From the PCR reads, TCRdb re-called clones with MiXCR. The sample has roughly 40,000 clones, 17% seen once. Each patient came to thyroid surgery without any prior treatment (of any kind). Sequenced input: blood. Every receptor here comes from a male donor with papillary thyroid cancer or a benign thyroid nodule (not recorded which). Some clones in this sample may be carry-over from other donors' samples.

The CDR3 DNA reads as TGTGCCAGCAGCTTATCGACATGGTTCGCTAATGAAAAACTGTTTTTT. Residues: CASSLSTWFANEKLFF. This sequence joins TRBV7-2 and TRBJ1-4; D unclear. Germline loops: CDR1 SGHTA, CDR2 FQGNSA. CDR3 length equals 16 residues. V lost 2 bases and J 3 bases, leaving 13 bases between the germline ends.

This clone was observed a handful of times. This chain uses TRBV12-3 or TRBV12-4 with TRBJ1-1, with D perhaps matching TRBD1 (5 bases). This CDR3 is 15 amino acids long. The ends were cut back, 6 bases at V and 1 base at J, with 15 bases in the middle. DNA of the CDR3: TGTGCCAGCAGCCGGGACGGGGCCACGAACACTGAAGCTTTCTTT. It is translated as CASSRDGATNTEAFF.

Ten or more counts support this clone. The J gene is TRBJ1-2, the V gene TRBV3-1, with TRBD1 identical over 7 bases. V trimming: 4 bases; J trimming: 1 base; junction bases outside the gene matches: 6. The CDR3 is made up of 15 amino acids. Looked up from germline, CDR1 is LGHDT and CDR2 is YNNKEL (reference sequence). The CDR3 DNA reads TGTGCCAGCAGCCCAAGGGACAGTAATAACTATGGCTACACCTTC. This encodes CASSPRDSNNYGYTF.

This clone has at least ten counts. The chain has TRBV25-1 and TRBJ2-2; D is perhaps TRBD1 or TRBD2 (5 bases each). Trimming pared 3 bases from V and 5 bases from J, leaving 7 bases between. The CDR3 extends over 13 amino acids. The germline gives CDR1 MGHDK, CDR2 SYGVNS. The CDR3 nucleotides are TGTGCCAGCAGTGAGGGGGTAACCGGGGAGCTGTTTTTT. Translation: CASSEGVTGELFF. Together with reference TRBV25-1 and TRBJ2-2, the CDR3 gives the full variable domain: EADIYQTPRYLVIGTGKKITLECSQTMGHDKMYWYQQDPGMELHLIHYSYGVNSTEKGDLSSESTVSRIRTEHFPLTLESARPSHTSQYLCASSEGVTGELFFGEGSRLTVL.

This clone was seen many times. The chain joins TRBV20-1 to TRBJ2-5, with 9 positions matching TRBD1. V was clipped by 5 bases and J by 5 bases; unmatched bases: 9. The CDR3 sequence is 14 residues long. Germline loops: CDR1 DFQATT, CDR2 SNEGSKA (reference sequence). DNA for the CDR3: TGCAGTGCTCAATTAGGGACAGGGCTCGAGACCCAGTACTTC. Its protein product is CSAQLGTGLETQYF.

This clone was found once. The chain combines TRBV7-2 with TRBJ2-1; tentatively, D is TRBD2 (5 bases). The germline CDR1 and CDR2 sequences are SGHTA and FQGNSA. The V gene lost 1 base and the J gene lost 8 bases, with 9 bases spanning the gap. The CDR3 length is 13 residues. The CDR3 loop is CASSLGARDEQFF. The CDR3 coding sequence is TGTGCCAGCAGCTTAGGAGCGAGGGATGAGCAGTTCTTC.

This clone occurred a few times. This chain uses TRBV6-1 with TRBJ2-3, with D possibly matching TRBD1 (6 bases). V was pared by 8 bases and J by 6 bases, with 15 bases between. This CDR3 has 13 amino acids. CDR1 is MNHNS, CDR2 SASEGT, per germline. The CDR3 protein is CASGMKGEDTQYF. The CDR3 bases are TGTGCCAGCGGTATGAAGGGGGAGGATACGCAGTATTTT.

At least ten counts were recorded for this clone. The gene calls are TRBV7-9 and TRBJ2-5; D unresolved. CDR1 SEHNR and CDR2 FQNEAQ come from the germline V gene (reference sequence). The CDR3 covers 16 residues. The V end lost 5 bases, the J end lost 7 bases, and 23 bases lay between the germline ends. CDR3 loop: CASSPRPTLKVGTQYF. The CDR3 DNA reads TGTGCCAGCAGCCCAAGACCAACACTAAAAGTGGGGACCCAGTACTTC.

This clone was found many times. The sample holds other DNA sequences that translate to the same CDR3. CDR3 DNA: TGTGCCAGCAGTTACTCGAGATCTACCGGGGAGCTGTTTTTT. It encodes CASSYSRSTGELFF. The rearrangement links TRBV6-5 to TRBJ2-2; the D is unclear. V shed 0 bases and J shed 5 bases, with 7 bases lying between them. There are 14 residues in the CDR3. Germline values: CDR1 MNHEY, CDR2 SVGAGI.

Turning to this clone: The junction departs from the called germline gene at one end, perhaps through a read error. The gene calls are TRBV12-5 and TRBJ2-5; 12 bases line up with TRBD1. Germline assignment: CDR1 LGHNT and CDR2 FRNRAP. The CDR3 covers 17 residues. CDR3 loop: CASGYMPGTGGRETRYF. CDR3 nucleotide sequence: TGTGCTAGTGGCTACATGCCCGGGACAGGGGGCCGGGAGACCCGGTACTTC.

This clone was picked up many times. CDR3 loop: CSARASGSLSTGELFF. The DNA of the CDR3 is TGCAGTGCTAGAGCCAGCGGGAGTCTCAGCACCGGGGAGCTGTTTTTT. This chain links TRBV20-1 with TRBJ2-2; 8 nucleotides line up with TRBD2. The V gene end was trimmed by 1 base and the J gene end by 4 bases; junction bases not matched to a gene: 8. CDR3 length: 16 residues. The V gene's germline CDR1 is DFQATT and CDR2 SNEGSKA (reference sequence).

This clone has a count of ten or more. V and J are TRBV6-2 or TRBV6-3 and TRBJ1-2; D possibly corresponds to TRBD1 (6 bases). Trimming cost V 0 bases and J 3 bases, with 11 bases left between them. The CDR3 sequence is 15 residues long. CDR1 and CDR2 (germline): MNHEY, SVGEGT. The DNA for the CDR3 is TGTGCCAGCAGTTACTCGGCAGGGGTCCACTATGGCTACACCTTC. Protein product: CASSYSAGVHYGYTF.

This clone appeared many times. CDR3 sequence reads: CASSLGQAGNTEAFF. The CDR3 DNA reads TGCGCCAGCAGCTTGGGTCAGGCGGGGAACACTGAAGCTTTCTTT. This chain links TRBV5-1 with TRBJ1-1; D gene ambiguous. The length of the CDR3 is 15 residues. Germline CDR1 reads SGHRS; CDR2 reads YFSETQ. The V end was cut by 0 bases, the J end by 1 base, with 10 bases between.

In its sample, this clone is medium-sized. The genes are TRBV12-3 or TRBV12-4 and TRBJ2-7; D could derive from TRBD1 or TRBD2 (6 bases each). The CDR3 is 17 residues long. V was pared by 1 base and J by 3 bases, with 19 bases between. As DNA, the CDR3 is TGTGCCAGCAGTTTAGGGGGGGCAGGGGTGGGGTTCTACGAGCAGTACTTC. Translated, it gives CASSLGGAGVGFYEQYF.

In its sample, this clone was seen many times. The CDR3 spells CASSSGLANEQFF. The DNA of the CDR3 is TGTGCCAGCAGCTCGGGACTAGCCAATGAGCAGTTCTTC. The V gene is TRBV5-4, the J gene TRBJ2-1; 9 bases match TRBD2. Germline values: CDR1 SGHNT, CDR2 YYREEE (reference sequence). The CDR3 is made up of 13 amino acids. The junction had 1 base not matched to a gene; V was cut back by 3 bases and J by 6 bases.

This clone is termed medium-sized. The chain uses TRBV10-2 and TRBJ2-1, with D perhaps assigned TRBD1 or TRBD2 (6 bases each). V shed 0 bases and J shed 12 bases, with 12 bases lying between them. Germline V lookup: CDR1 WSHSY, CDR2 SAAADI. The length of the CDR3 is 13 residues. The CDR3 region has the DNA TGCGCCAGCAGTGAGTCAGGGGGGTGGGCGCAGTTCTTC. This encodes CASSESGGWAQFF.

The genes are TRBV20-1 and TRBJ1-2, with D tentatively TRBD1 (5 bases). The V and J ends lost 3 bases and 8 bases respectively, with 22 bases between them. The CDR3 runs to 15 residues. CDR1 DFQATT and CDR2 SNEGSKA come from the germline V gene (reference sequence). The CDR3 DNA reads TGCAGTGCTAGTACTCCTTCGGGACGGAAGCGCGGCTACACCTTC. Translated, it gives CSASTPSGRKRGYTF.

In its sample, this clone was seen many times. The CDR3 does not end in the conserved phenylalanine or tryptophan, so this is likely a read error. The limits of the CDR3 on the DNA are not certain, so only TCRdb's listed CDR3 is given. The chain recombines TRBV5-1 with TRBJ1-4; the table names TRBD1, a call not compared with the DNA. Per the germline V gene, CDR1 is SGHRS and CDR2 is YFSETQ. The CDR3 length equals 12 residues, ends included. CDR3 sequence: CASSLGGRRTVT.

This clone was counted at least ten times. The rearrangement uses TRBV4-2 and TRBJ2-7, with 7 bases fitting TRBD1. With V trimmed by 0 bases and J by 3 bases, 11 bases remained unmatched. CDR1 and CDR2 (germline): LGHNA, YNFKEQ. The CDR3 contains 17 residues. The CDR3 DNA is TGTGCCAGCAGCCAAGATCGGAGCGTCAGGGGGTTCTACGAGCAGTACTTC. This sequence encodes CASSQDRSVRGFYEQYF.

This clone has a count of ten or more. V usage is TRBV27 and J usage is TRBJ2-5; 7 bases line up with TRBD1. The CDR3 totals 14 residues. CDR1 and CDR2 from the germline V gene are MNHEY and SMNVEV (reference sequence). Unmatched junction bases numbered 7, after V lost 4 bases and J lost 5 bases. The CDR3 loop reads CASSSSDRLETQYF. In DNA form, the CDR3 reads TGTGCCAGCAGTTCCTCGGACAGGCTGGAGACCCAGTACTTC.